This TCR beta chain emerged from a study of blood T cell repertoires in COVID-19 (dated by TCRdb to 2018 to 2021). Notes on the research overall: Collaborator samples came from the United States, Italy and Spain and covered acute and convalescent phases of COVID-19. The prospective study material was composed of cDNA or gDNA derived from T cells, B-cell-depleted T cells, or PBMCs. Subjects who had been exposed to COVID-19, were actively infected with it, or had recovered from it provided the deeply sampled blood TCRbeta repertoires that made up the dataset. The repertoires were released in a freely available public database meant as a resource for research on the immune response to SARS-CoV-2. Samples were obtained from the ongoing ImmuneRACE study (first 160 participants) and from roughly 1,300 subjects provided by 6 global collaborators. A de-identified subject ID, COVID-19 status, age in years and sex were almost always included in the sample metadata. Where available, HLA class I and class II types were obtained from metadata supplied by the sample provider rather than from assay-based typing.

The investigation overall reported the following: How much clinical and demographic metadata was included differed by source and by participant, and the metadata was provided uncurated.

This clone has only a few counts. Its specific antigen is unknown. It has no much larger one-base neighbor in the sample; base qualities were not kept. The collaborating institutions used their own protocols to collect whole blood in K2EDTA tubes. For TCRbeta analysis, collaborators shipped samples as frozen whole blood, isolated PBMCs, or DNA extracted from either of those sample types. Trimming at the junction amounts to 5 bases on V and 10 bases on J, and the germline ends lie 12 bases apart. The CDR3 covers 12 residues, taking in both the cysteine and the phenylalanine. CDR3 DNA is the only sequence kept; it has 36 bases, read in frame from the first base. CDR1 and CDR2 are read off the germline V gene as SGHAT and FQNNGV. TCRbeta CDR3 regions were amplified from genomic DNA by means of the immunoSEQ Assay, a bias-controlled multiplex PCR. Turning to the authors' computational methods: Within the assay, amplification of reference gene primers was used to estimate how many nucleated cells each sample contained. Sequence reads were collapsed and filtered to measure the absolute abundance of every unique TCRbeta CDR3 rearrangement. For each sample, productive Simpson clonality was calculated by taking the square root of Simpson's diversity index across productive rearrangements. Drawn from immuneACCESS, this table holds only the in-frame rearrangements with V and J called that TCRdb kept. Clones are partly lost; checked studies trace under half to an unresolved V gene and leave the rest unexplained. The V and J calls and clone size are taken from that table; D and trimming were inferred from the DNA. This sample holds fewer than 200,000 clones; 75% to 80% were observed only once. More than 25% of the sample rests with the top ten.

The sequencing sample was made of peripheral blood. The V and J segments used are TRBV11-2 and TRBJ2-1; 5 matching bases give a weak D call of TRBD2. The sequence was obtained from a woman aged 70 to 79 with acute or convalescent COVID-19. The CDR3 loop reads CASSITRAEQFF. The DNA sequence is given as TGTGCCAGCAGCATAACTAGAGCCGAGCAGTTCTTC.